The rows below give T cell receptor beta chains drawn from one sample of a study of vaccination and CD4 T cells after COVID-19. The antigens these receptors bind are not known. Each CDR3 protein gets one entry after TCRdb re-called the PCR reads with MiXCR. The sample consists of roughly 20,000 distinct CDR3 sequences, around two fifths of them appearing once. The sample in question was CD4+ T cells from blood, cultured in vitro, obtained about 7 months after SARS-CoV-2 vaccination. These receptors were obtained from a human donor who had recovered from COVID-19. Both conserved end residues are part of each CDR3. D genes are given only for firm matches. Clone sizes are given selectively: once, few, many, or a class where the clone is expanded.

size	D	J	V	CDR3	DNA
.	TRBD1	TRBJ1-1	TRBV20-1	CSARGDREAFF	TGCAGTGCCAGAGGGGACAGAGAAGCTTTCTTT
.	TRBD1	TRBJ2-2	TRBV7-9	CASSRRVGGVNTGELFF	TGTGCCAGCAGCCGGCGGGTAGGGGGCGTCAACACCGGGGAGCTGTTTTTT
.	TRBD2	TRBJ2-7	TRBV15	CATSEREEFRNEQYF	TGTGCCACCAGCGAACGGGAGGAGTTCAGGAACGAGCAGTACTTC
.	TRBD2	TRBJ2-5	TRBV29-1	CSARGGGETQYF	TGCAGCGCCCGGGGGGGGGGAGAGACCCAGTACTTC
.	TRBD1	TRBJ1-2	TRBV28	CASSLISRQGRDGYTF	TGTGCCAGCAGTTTAATATCCCGACAGGGCAGAGATGGCTACACCTTC
few	.	TRBJ1-5	TRBV6-1	CASSALSVTNQPQHF	TGTGCCAGCAGTGCCTTATCAGTAACTAATCAGCCCCAGCATTTT
.	TRBD2	TRBJ2-3	TRBV7-2	CASSLNAPSGRGTDTQYF	TGTGCCAGCAGCTTAAACGCCCCGAGCGGGAGAGGCACAGATACGCAGTATTTT
.	TRBD2	TRBJ2-2	TRBV2	CASSGLANGELFF	TGTGCCAGCAGCGGACTAGCAAACGGGGAGCTGTTTTTT
.	.	TRBJ2-5	TRBV11-1	CASSLRPADQTQYF	TGTGCCAGCAGCTTGCGGCCAGCCGACCAGACCCAGTACTTC
.	TRBD1	TRBJ1-6	TRBV7-9	CASSLERQGASPLHF	TGTGCCAGCAGCTTAGAGCGACAGGGAGCGTCACCCCTCCACTTT